This T cell receptor (beta chain) was captured in a study of cytomegalovirus exposure and HLA in healthy donors. TCRdb keeps only in-frame clones here, not all; method: immunoSEQ multiplex PCR. The table includes about 190,000 clones, roughly 86% detected once. Germline CDR1 reads SGHAT; CDR2 reads FQNNGV. The CDR3 spans 16 residues. Trimming left V 2 bases short and J 1 base short, with 14 bases between. Sequences were obtained from PBMCs. The clonotype comes from a woman aged 18-35 years in good health and CMV-seronegative. The chain uses TRBV11-2 and TRBJ1-1, with D maybe TRBD1 (6 bases). For the CDR3, the DNA is TGTGCCAGCAGCTTACCCGGCGGGGGACAGAACACTGAAGCTTTCTTT. Translation: CASSLPGGGQNTEAFF.